This TCR beta chain was identified in a study of T cell responses to AZD1222 COVID-19 vaccine. The protocol was immunoSEQ multiplex PCR, while the TCRdb copy is restricted to in-frame clones and leaves out a portion. The profile shows fewer than 150,000 clones, around 89% of them singletons. V was pared by 4 bases and J by 5 bases, with 8 bases of the junction left unmatched. CDR3 size: 15 residues. CDR1 and CDR2 from the germline V gene are LGHNA and YNFKEQ. Pooling of second doses given at about 4 or about 12 weeks was done. The chain combines TRBV4-2 with TRBJ1-5, with 7 nucleotides matching TRBD1. This clonotype was obtained from an adult who received the AZD1222 COVID-19 vaccine. The specimen was peripheral blood, collected 28 days after the second AZD1222 dose. CDR3 in amino acids: CASSPGQDSYQPQHF. Written as DNA, the CDR3 is TGTGCCAGCAGCCCAGGACAGGACTCGTATCAGCCCCAGCATTTT.